This T cell receptor (beta chain) came from a study of response to subunit inactivated influenza vaccine. TCRdb passed the RT-PCR reads through MiXCR, listing each CDR3 protein once. This table holds approximately 700,000 distinct CDR3 sequences, 15% to 19% found once. Trimming removed 0 bases from V and 1 base from J, with 13 bases in between. The CDR3 runs 17 residues. Germline CDR1 reads LGHNA; CDR2 reads YSLEER. A word on this clonotype: Antigen unknown.

Findings and limits, study-wide: The authors offered the suggestion that each seasonal influenza vaccination recruits few new T cells.

The receptor was derived from a man aged 50-60 years who received an inactivated influenza vaccine. V usage is TRBV4-3 and J usage is TRBJ2-4; no clear D. The specimen was PBMCs from blood, collected 11 to 12 days after vaccination. Here the CDR3 reads CASSQDPGDSAKNIQYF. The CDR3 DNA reads TGCGCCAGCAGCCAAGATCCAGGAGACTCCGCCAAAAACATTCAGTACTTC.